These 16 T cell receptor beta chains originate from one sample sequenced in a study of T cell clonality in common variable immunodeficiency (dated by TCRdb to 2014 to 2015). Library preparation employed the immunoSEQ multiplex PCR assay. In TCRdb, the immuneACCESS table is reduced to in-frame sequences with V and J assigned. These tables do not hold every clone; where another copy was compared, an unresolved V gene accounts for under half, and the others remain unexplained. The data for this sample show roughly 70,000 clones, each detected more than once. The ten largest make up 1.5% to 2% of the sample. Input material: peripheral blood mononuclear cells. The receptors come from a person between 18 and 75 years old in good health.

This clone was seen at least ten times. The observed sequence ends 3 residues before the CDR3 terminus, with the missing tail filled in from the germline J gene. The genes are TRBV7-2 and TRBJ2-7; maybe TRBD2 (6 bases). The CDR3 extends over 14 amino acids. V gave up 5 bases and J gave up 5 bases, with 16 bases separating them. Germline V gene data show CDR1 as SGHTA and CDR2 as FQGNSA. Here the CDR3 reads CASSPRLETDEQYF. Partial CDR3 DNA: TGTGCCAGCAGCCCCAGACTAGAAACGGACGAG.

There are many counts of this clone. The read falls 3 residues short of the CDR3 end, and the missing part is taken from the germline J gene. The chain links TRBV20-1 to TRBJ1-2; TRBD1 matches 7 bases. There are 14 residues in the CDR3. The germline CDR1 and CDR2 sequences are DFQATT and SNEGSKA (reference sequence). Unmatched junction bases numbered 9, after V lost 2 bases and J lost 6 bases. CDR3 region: CSARPSGTADGYTF. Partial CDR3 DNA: TGCAGTGCTAGACCCTCTGGGACAGCGGATGGC.

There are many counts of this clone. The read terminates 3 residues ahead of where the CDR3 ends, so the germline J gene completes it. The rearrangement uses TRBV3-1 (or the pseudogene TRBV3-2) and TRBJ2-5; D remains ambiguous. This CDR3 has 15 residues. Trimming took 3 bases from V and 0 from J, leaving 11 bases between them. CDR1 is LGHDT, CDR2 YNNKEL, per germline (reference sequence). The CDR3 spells CASSHENDYQETQYF. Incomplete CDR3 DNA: TGTGCCAGCAGCCATGAAAATGACTACCAAGAGACC.

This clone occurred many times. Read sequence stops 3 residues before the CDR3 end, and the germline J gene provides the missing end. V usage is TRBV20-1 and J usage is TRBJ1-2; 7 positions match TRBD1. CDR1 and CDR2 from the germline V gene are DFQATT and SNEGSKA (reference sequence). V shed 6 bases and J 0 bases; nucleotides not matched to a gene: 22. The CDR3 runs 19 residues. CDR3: CSAPNPRDSPWGPNYGYTF. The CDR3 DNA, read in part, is TGCAGTGCCCCGAACCCTCGGGACAGCCCCTGGGGGCCTAACTATGGC.

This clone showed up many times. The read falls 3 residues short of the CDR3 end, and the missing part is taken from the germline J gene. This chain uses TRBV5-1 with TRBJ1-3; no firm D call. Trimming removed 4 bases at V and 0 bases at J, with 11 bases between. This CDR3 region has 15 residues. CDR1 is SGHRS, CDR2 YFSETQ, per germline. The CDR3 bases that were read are TGCGCCAGCAGCGTATCAAACAGCTCTGGAAACACC. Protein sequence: CASSVSNSSGNT. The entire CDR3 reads CASSVSNSSGNTIYF.

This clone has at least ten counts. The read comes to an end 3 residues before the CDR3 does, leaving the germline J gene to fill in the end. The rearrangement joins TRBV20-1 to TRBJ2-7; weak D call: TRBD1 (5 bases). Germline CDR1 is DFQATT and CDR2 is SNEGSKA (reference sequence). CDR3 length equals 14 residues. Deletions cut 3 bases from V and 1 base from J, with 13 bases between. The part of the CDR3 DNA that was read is TGCAGTGCTAGTGGGGCCGACGAGTCCTACGAG. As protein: CSASGADESYE. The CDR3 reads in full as CSASGADESYEQYF.

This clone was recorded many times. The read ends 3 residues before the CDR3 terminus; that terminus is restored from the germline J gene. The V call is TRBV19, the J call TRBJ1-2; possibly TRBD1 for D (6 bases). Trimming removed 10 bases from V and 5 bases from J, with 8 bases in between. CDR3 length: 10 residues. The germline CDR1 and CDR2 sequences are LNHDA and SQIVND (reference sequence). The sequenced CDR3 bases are TGTGCCACCGGACAGTATGGC. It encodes CATGQYG. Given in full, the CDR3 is CATGQYGYTF.

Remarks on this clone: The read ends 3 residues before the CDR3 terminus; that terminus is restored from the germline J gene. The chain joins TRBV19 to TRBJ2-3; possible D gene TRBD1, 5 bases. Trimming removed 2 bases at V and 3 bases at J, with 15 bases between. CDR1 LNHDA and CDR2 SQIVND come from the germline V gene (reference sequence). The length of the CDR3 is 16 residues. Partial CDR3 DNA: TGTGCCAGTAGTATAATTCTAGGCAGGGCTACAGATACG. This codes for CASSIILGRATDT. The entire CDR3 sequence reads CASSIILGRATDTQYF.

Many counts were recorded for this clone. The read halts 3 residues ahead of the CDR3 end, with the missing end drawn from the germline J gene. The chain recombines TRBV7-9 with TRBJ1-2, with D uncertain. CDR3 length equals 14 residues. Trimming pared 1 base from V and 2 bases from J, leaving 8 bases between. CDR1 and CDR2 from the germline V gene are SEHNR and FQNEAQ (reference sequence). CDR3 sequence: CASSLGGGNYGYTF. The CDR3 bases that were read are TGTGCCAGCAGCTTAGGCGGCGGGAACTATGGC.

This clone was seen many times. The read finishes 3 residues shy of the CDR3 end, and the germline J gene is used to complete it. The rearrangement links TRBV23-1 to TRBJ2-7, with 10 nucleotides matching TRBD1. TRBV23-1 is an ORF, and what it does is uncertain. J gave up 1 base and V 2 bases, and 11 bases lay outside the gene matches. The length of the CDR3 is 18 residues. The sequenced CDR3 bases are TGCGCCAGCAGTCAAAGGGACGGGACAGGGGAAAGGTCCTACGAG. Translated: CASSQRDGTGERSYE. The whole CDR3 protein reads CASSQRDGTGERSYEQYF.

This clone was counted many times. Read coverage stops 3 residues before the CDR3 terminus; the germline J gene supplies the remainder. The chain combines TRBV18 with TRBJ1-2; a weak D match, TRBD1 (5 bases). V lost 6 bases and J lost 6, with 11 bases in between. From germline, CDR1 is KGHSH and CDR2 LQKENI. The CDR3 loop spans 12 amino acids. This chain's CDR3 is CASSKRGDGYTF. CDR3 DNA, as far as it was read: TGTGCCAGCTCGAAGAGGGGCGATGGC.

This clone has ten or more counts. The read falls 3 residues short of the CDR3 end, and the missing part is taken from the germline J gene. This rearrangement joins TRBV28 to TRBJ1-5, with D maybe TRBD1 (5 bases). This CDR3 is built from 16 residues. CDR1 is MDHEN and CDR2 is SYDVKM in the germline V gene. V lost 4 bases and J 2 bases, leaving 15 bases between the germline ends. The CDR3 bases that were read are TGTGCCAGCAGTTCGCTGGGGGGTGTGGGCAATCAGCCC. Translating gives CASSSLGGVGNQP. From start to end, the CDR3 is CASSSLGGVGNQPQHF. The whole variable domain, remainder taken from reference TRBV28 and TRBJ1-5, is DVKVTQSSRYLVKRTGEKVFLECVQDMDHENMFWYRQDPGLGLRLIYFSYDVKMKEKGDIPEGYSVSREKKERFSLILESASTNQTSMYLCASSSLGGVGNQPQHFGDGTRLSIL.

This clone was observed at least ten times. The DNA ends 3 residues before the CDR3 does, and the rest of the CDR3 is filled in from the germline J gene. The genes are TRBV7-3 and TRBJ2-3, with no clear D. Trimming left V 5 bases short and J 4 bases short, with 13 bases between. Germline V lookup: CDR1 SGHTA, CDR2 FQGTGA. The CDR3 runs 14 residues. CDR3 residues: CASSVYISSDTQYF. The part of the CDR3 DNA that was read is TGTGCCAGCAGCGTTTATATTTCGTCAGATACG.

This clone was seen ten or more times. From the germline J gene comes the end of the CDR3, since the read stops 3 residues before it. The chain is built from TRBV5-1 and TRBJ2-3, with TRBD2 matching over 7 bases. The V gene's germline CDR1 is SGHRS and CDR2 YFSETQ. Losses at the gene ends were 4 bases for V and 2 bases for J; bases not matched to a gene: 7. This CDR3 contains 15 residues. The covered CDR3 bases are TGCGCCAGCAGCCCTGGGACTACCTCCACAGATACG. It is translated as CASSPGTTSTDT. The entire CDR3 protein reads CASSPGTTSTDTQYF.

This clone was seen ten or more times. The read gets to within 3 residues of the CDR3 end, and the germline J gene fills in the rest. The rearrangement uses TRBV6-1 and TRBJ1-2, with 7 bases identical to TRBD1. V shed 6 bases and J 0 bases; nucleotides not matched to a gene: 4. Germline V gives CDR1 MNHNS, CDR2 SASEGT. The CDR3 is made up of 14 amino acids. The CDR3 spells CASREQGSNYGYTF. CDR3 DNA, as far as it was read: TGTGCCAGCAGGGAACAGGGGTCTAACTATGGC.

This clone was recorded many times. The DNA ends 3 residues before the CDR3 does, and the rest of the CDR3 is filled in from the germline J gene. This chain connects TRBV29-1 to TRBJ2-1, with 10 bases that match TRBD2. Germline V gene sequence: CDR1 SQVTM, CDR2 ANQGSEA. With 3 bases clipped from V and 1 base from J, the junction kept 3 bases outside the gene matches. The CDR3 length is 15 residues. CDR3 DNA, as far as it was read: TGCAGCGTTGAGGCTAGCGGGAGTTCCTACAATGAG. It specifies CSVEASGSSYNE. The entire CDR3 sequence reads CSVEASGSSYNEQFF.